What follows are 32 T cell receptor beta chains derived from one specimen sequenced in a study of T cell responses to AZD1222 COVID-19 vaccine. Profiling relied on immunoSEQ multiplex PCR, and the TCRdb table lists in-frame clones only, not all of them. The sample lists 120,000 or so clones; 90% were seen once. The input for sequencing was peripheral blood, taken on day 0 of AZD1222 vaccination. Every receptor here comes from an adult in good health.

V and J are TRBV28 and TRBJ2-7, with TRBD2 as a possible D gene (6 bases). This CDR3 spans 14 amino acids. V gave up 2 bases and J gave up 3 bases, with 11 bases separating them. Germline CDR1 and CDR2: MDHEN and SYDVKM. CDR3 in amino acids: CASSLSPSVYEQYF. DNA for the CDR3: TGTGCCAGCAGTTTAAGTCCTAGCGTCTACGAGCAGTACTTC.

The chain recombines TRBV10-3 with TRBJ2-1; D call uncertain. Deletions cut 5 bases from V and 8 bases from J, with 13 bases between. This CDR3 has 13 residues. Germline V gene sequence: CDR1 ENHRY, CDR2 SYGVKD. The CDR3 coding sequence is TGTGCCATCAGTCAGGTCGTATACCATGAGCAGTTCTTC. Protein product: CAISQVVYHEQFF.

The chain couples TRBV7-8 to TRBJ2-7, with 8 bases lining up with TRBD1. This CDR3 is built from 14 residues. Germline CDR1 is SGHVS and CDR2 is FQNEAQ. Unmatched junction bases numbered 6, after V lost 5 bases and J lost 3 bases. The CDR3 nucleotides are TGTGCCAGCAGCATGACAGGGGCTGGCTACGAGCAGTACTTC. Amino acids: CASSMTGAGYEQYF.

The CDR3 spells CASSLKREITQETQYF. Written as DNA, the CDR3 is TGTGCCAGCAGCTTAAAGCGGGAGATCACCCAAGAGACCCAGTACTTC. The chain couples TRBV7-8 to TRBJ2-5; TRBD2 matches at 8 bases. CDR3 length: 16 amino acids. Germline CDR1 and CDR2: SGHVS and FQNEAQ. V was pared by 2 bases and J by 1 base, with 6 bases of the junction left unmatched.

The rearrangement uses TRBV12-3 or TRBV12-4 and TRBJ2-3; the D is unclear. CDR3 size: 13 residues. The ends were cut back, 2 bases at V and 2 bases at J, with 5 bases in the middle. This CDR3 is CASSLLSTDTQYF. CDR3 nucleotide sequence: TGTGCCAGCAGTTTACTTTCCACAGATACGCAGTATTTT.

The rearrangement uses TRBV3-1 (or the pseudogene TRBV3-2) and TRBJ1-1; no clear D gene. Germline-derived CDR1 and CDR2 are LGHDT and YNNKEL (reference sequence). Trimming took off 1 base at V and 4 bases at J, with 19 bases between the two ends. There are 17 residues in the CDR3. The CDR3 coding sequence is TGTGCCAGCAGCCAAGGGAGGGTAAGTGCGGTCCTCACTGAAGCTTTCTTT. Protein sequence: CASSQGRVSAVLTEAFF.

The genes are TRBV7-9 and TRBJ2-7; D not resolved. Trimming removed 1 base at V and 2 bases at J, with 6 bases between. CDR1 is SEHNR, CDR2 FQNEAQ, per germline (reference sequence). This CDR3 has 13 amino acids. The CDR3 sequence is CASSLEGPYEQYF. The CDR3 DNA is TGTGCCAGCAGCTTAGAAGGACCCTACGAGCAGTACTTC.

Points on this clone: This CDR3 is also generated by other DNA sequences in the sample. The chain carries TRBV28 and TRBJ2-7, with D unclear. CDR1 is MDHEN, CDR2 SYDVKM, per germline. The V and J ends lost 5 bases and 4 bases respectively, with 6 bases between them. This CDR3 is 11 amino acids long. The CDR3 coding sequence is TGTGCCAGCAGTACCCCTTACGAGCAGTACTTC. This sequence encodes CASSTPYEQYF.

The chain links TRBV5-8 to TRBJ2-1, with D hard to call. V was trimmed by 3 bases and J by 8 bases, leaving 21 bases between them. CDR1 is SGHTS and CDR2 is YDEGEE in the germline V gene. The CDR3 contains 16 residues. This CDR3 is CASSYPVPGDGYEQFF. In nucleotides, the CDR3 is TGTGCCAGCAGCTATCCGGTTCCGGGTGATGGTTATGAGCAGTTCTTC.

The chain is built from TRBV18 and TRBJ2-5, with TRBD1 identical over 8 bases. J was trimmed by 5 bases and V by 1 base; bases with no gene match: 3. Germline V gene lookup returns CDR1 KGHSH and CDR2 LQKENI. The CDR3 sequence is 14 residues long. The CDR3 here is CASSPRQGRETQYF. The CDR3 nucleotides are TGTGCCAGCTCACCACGACAGGGGAGGGAGACCCAGTACTTC. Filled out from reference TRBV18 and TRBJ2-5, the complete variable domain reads NAGVMQNPRHLVRRRGQEARLRCSPMKGHSHVYWYRQLPEEGLKFMVYLQKENIIDESGMPKERFSAEFPKEGPSILRIQQVVRGDSAAYFCASSPRQGRETQYFGPGTRLLVL.

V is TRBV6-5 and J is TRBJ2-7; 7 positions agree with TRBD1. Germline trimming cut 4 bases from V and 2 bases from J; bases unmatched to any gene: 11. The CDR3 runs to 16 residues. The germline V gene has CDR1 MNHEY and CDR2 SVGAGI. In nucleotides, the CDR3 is TGTGCCAGCAGTTTCCCGACAGGGATAGTGACCTACGAGCAGTACTTC. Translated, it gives CASSFPTGIVTYEQYF.

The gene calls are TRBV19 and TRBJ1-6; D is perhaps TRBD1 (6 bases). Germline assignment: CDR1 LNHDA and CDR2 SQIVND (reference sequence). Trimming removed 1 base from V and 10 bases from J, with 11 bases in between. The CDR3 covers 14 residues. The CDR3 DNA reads TGTGCCAGTAGTATAGGGACAGAAGGATCACCCCTCCACTTT. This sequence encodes CASSIGTEGSPLHF.

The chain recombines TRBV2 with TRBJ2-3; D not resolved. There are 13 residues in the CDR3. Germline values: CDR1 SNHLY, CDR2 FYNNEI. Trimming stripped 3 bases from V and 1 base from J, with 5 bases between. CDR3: CASSDTGTDTQYF. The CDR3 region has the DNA TGTGCCAGCAGTGATACAGGCACAGATACGCAGTATTTT.

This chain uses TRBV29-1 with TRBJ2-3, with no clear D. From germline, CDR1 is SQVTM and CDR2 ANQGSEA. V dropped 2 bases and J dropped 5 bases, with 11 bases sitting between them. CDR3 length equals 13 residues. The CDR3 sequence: CSVERERKDTQYF. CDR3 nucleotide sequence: TGCAGCGTTGAAAGGGAACGGAAAGATACGCAGTATTTT.

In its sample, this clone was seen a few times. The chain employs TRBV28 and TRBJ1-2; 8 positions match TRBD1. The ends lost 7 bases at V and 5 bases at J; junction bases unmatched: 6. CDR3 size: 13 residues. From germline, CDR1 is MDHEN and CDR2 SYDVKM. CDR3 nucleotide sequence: TGTGCCAGCACCCCAGGACAGGGATATGGCTACACCTTC. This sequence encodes CASTPGQGYGYTF.

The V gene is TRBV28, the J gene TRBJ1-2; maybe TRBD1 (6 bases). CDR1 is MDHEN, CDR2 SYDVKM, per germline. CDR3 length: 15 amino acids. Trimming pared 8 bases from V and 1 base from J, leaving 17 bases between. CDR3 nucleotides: TGTGCCAGCTCAGGAGGGGGAGGTGTTAACTATGGCTACACCTTC. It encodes CASSGGGGVNYGYTF.

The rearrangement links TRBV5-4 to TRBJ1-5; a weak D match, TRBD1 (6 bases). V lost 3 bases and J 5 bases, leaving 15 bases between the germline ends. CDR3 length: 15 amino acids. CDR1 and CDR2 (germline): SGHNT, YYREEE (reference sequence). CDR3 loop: CASSSGQGIDQPQHF. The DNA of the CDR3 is TGTGCCAGCAGCTCCGGGCAGGGGATAGATCAGCCCCAGCATTTT.

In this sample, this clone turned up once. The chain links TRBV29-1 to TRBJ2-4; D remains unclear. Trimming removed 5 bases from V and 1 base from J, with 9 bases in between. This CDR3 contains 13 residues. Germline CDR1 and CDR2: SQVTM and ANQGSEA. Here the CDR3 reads CSVPAGAKNIQYF. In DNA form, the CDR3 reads TGCAGCGTTCCAGCCGGGGCCAAAAACATTCAGTACTTC.

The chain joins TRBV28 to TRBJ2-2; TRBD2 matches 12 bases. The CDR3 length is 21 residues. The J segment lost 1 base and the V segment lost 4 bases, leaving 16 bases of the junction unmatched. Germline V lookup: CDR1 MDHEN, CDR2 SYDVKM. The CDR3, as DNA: TGTGCCAGCAGTTCTCACAGGATGACTAGCGGGAGTCATGGGAACACCGGGGAGCTGTTTTTT. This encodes CASSSHRMTSGSHGNTGELFF.

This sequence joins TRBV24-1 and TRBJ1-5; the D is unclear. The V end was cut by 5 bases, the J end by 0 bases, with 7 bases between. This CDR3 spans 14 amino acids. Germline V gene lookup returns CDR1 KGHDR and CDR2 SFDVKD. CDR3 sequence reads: CATSALYSNQPQHF. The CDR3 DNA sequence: TGTGCCACCAGTGCCCTCTATAGCAATCAGCCCCAGCATTTT.

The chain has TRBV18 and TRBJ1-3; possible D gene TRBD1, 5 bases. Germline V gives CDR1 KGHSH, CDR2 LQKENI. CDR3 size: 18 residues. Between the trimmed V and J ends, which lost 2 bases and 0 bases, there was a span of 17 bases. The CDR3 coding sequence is TGTGCCAGCTCACCAGGGGCAGGCCGCCTCGACTCTGGAAACACCATATATTTT. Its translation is CASSPGAGRLDSGNTIYF.

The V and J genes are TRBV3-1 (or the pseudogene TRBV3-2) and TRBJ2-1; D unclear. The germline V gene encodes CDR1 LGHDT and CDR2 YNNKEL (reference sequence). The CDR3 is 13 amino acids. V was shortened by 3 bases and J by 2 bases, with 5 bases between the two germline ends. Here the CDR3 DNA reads TGTGCCAGCAGCCAGGAGACCTACAATGAGCAGTTCTTC. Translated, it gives CASSQETYNEQFF.

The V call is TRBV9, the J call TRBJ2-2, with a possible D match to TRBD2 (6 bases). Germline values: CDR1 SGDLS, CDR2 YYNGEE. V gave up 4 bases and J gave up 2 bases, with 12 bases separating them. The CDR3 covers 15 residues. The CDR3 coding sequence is TGTGCCAGCAGCCCCCGGGGAGGAAACACCGGGGAGCTGTTTTTT. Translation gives CASSPRGGNTGELFF. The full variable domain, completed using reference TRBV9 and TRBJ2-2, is DSGVTQTPKHLITATGQRVTLRCSPRSGDLSVYWYQQSLDQGLQFLIQYYNGEERAKGNILERFSAQQFPDLHSELNLSSLELGDSALYFCASSPRGGNTGELFFGEGSRLTVL.

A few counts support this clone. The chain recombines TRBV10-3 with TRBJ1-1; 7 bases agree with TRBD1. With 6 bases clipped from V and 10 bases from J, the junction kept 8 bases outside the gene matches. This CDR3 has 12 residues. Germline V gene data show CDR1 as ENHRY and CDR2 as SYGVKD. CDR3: CAIRDIGGAAFF. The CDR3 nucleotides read TGTGCCATCAGAGACATAGGGGGCGCAGCTTTCTTT.

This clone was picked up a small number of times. In nucleotides, the CDR3 is TGTGCCAGCAGTCTCGCGGAGGGACAGCGGAATTCACCCCTCCACTTT. Amino acid sequence: CASSLAEGQRNSPLHF. V and J are TRBV28 and TRBJ1-6; 7 bases agree with TRBD1. The CDR3 is 16 residues long. The V and J ends lost 5 bases and 7 bases, in that order; junction bases with no gene match: 11. The germline CDR1 and CDR2 sequences are MDHEN and SYDVKM.

The CDR3 sequence: CASSFTGLNEKLFF. CDR3 bases: TGTGCCAGCAGTTTTACAGGGCTTAATGAAAAACTGTTTTTT. V and J are TRBV28 and TRBJ1-4; D is possibly TRBD1 (6 bases). V dropped 3 bases and J dropped 4 bases, with 9 bases sitting between them. The germline CDR1 and CDR2 sequences are MDHEN and SYDVKM. CDR3 length equals 14 residues.

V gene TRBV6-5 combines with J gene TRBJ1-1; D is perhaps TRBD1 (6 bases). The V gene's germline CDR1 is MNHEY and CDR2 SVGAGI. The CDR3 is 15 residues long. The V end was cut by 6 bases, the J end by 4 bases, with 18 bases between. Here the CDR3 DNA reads TGTGCCAGCAGCTCCCTGGGGGCAGGGCCCACTGAAGCTTTCTTT. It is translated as CASSSLGAGPTEAFF.

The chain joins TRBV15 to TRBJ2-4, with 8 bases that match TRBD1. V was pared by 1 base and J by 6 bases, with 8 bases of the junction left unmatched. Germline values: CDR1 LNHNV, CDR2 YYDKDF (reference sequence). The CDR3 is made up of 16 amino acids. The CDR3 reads CATSRVSGGRGNIQYF. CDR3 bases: TGTGCCACCAGCAGAGTTTCAGGGGGCAGAGGAAACATTCAGTACTTC.

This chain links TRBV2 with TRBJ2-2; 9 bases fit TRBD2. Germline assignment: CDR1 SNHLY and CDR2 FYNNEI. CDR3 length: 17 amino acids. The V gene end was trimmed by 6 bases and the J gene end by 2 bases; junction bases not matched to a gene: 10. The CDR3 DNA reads TGTGCCAGCAGGACACTTAGACTAGCGGTAAACACCGGGGAGCTGTTTTTT. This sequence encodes CASRTLRLAVNTGELFF.

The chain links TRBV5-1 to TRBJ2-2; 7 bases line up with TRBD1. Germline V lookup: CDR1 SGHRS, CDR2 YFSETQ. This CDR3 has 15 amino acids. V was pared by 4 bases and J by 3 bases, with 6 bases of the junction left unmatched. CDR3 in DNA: TGCGCCAGCAGCCCACAGGGGCTCCACACCGGGGAGCTGTTTTTT. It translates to CASSPQGLHTGELFF.

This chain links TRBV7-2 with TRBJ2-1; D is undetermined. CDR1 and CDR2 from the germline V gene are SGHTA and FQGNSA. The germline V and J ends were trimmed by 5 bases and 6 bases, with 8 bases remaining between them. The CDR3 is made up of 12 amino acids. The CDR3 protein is CASSKLVNEQFF. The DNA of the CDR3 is TGTGCCAGCAGCAAACTCGTCAATGAGCAGTTCTTC.

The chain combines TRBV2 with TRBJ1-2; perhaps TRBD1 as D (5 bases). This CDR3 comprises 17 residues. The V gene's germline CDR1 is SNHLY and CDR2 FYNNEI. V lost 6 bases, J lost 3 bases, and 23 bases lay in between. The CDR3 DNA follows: TGTGCCAGCAGAATACTGGGGACCCGCCGGAGTGACTATGGCTACACCTTC. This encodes CASRILGTRRSDYGYTF.